This T cell receptor beta chain was observed in a study of cytomegalovirus exposure and HLA in healthy donors. Study as a whole: A later analysis reported the same platform for the roughly 110 validation repertoires and the 500 to 750 first-cohort repertoires. The study's findings and limits: In vitro data verified a few CMV-associated chains as specific for CMV antigens. Cytomegalovirus status was reportedly diagnosed by the classifier with high specificity and sensitivity.

Concerning this clone: What it binds is not known.

TCRdb's table, derived via immunoSEQ multiplex PCR, lists solely in-frame clones and lacks some. The sample has around 150,000 clones, roughly nine tenths seen once. The donors were in the roughly 110-subject validation cohort; that cohort was separate from the roughly 700-subject first cohort. Sequenced: PBMCs. This receptor was taken from a woman between 25 and 40 years old in good health and CMV-seronegative.

CDR3 DNA sequence: TGTGCCACTCAAGGGGGCCAAGGGGGGGCGAATAGCAATCAGCCCCAGCATTTT. Protein product: CATQGGQGGANSNQPQHF. J is TRBJ1-5 and V is TRBV10-3; 7 nucleotides match TRBD1. This CDR3 is built from 18 residues. Germline CDR1 ENHRY, CDR2 SYGVKD. The J segment lost 0 bases and the V segment lost 10 bases, leaving 18 bases of the junction unmatched.